Shown below are 2 T cell receptor beta chains from a single sample sequenced in a study of shared clonotypes between healthy human individuals (dated by TCRdb to about 2020). To prepare the library, the immunoSEQ multiplex PCR assay was applied. TCRdb mirrors the immuneACCESS table, restricted to in-frame sequences. Some clones are absent from its copies; in checked studies, under half trace to an unresolved V gene, and the reason for the others is unknown. The sample table holds millions of clones, of which roughly 94% were seen once. The ten largest clones represent under 0.15% of the sample. The sample consisted of naive CD4+ T cells sorted from blood. The cell subset or site label, read with the paper, signifies: CD45RA+ positively selected. The receptors derive from a man aged 18-30 years in good health.

CDR3 nucleotides: TGTGCCATCAGTGGTGGCAGCGGGACCTCCTACGAGCAGTACTTC. Translating gives CAISGGSGTSYEQYF. The chain carries TRBV10-3 and TRBJ2-7, with 7 positions matching TRBD2. This CDR3 region has 15 residues. The V segment lost 4 bases and the J segment 0 bases; nucleotides outside the gene matches: 6. Germline-derived CDR1 and CDR2 are ENHRY and SYGVKD.

The chain employs TRBV5-4 and TRBJ2-1; D perhaps matches TRBD2 (6 bases). Germline V gene sequence: CDR1 SGHNT, CDR2 YYREEE (reference sequence). The CDR3 has 15 residues. V was shortened by 4 bases and J by 2 bases, with 13 bases between the two germline ends. CDR3 residues: CASSPWRVTYNEQFF. The CDR3, as DNA: TGTGCCAGCAGCCCCTGGAGGGTGACCTACAATGAGCAGTTCTTC.